These 23 T cell receptor beta chains share one sample of origin, sequenced in a study of CD8+CD57+ T cells in acquired aplastic anemia. Genomic DNA was employed as the template in profiling TCR beta VDJ and CDR3. TCRdb reprocessed the reads with MiXCR, giving one entry per CDR3 protein. The table records 130,000 or so distinct CDR3 sequences, approximately 50% of them present only once. All patients picked for sequencing had shown, by flow cytometry, an expansion of CD8+CD57+ cells. The sample was sorted CD4+, CD8+, or CD8+CD57+ T cells (not recorded which) from PBMCs. These receptors came from a human donor with aplastic anemia.

Only a few counts were recorded for this clonotype. The junction shows a germline mismatch at one end, possibly a read error. The rearrangement links TRBV4-3 to TRBJ2-1; 12 nucleotides match TRBD2. CDR1 and CDR2 from the germline V gene are LGHNA and YSLEER. The CDR3 consists of 15 residues. The CDR3, as DNA: TGCGCCAGCAGCCCTAGCGGGGGGGCGGTCAATGGGCAGTTCTTC. Translated: CASSPSGGAVNGQFF.

This clonotype appeared many times. This chain links TRBV7-6 with TRBJ1-2; D is unclear. Per germline, CDR1 SGHVS and CDR2 FNYEAQ. This CDR3 comprises 14 residues. The V end lost 5 bases, the J end lost 0 bases, and 10 bases lay between the germline ends. As DNA, the CDR3 is TGTGCCAGCAGCCCGGACGGAGCTAACTATGGCTACACCTTC. Translation: CASSPDGANYGYTF.

This clonotype was recorded a few times. The V and J genes are TRBV30 and TRBJ1-1; the D gene is possibly TRBD1 (5 bases). There are 14 residues in the CDR3. Germline V CDR1 and CDR2: GTSNPN, SVGIG (reference sequence). Trimming stripped 4 bases from V and 3 bases from J, with 15 bases between. Here the CDR3 DNA reads TGTGCCTGGAATCCCGTAGGGGCGGACACTGAAGCTTTCTTT. This codes for CAWNPVGADTEAFF.

This clonotype showed up just a few times. The CDR3 protein is CASTVGTGDPPLHF. CDR3 sequence (DNA): TGTGCCAGTACCGTCGGGACAGGGGATCCACCCCTCCACTTT. The V gene is TRBV19, the J gene TRBJ1-6, with TRBD1 identical over 10 bases. Trimming at V came to 7 bases and at J to 11 bases, leaving 8 bases not matched to a gene. The CDR3 has 14 residues. Germline values: CDR1 LNHDA, CDR2 SQIVND (reference sequence). The full variable domain, completed using reference TRBV19 and TRBJ1-6, is DGGITQSPKYLFRKEGQNVTLSCEQNLNHDAMYWYRQDPGQGLRLIYYSQIVNDFQKGDIAEGYSVSREKKESFPLTVTSAQKNPTAFYLCASTVGTGDPPLHFGNGTRLTVT.

V usage is TRBV25-1 and J usage is TRBJ2-7; no definite D call. The CDR3 covers 14 residues. Looked up from germline, CDR1 is MGHDK and CDR2 is SYGVNS. V shed 0 bases and J shed 0 bases, with 6 bases lying between them. CDR3 bases: TGTGCCAGCAGTGAATACTATAACTCCTACGAGCAGTACTTC. It is translated as CASSEYYNSYEQYF.

This clonotype was seen once. The CDR3: CATRTTGPSTEAFF. CDR3 DNA: TGTGCCACCAGGACGACAGGGCCGAGCACTGAAGCTTTCTTT. The V and J genes are TRBV24-1 and TRBJ1-1; 7 nucleotides agree with TRBD1. This CDR3 is 14 amino acids long. The germline gives CDR1 KGHDR, CDR2 SFDVKD. The V segment lost 7 bases and the J segment 4 bases; nucleotides outside the gene matches: 8.

This clonotype was seen just once. The chain recombines TRBV2 with TRBJ2-5, with a possible D match to TRBD2 (5 bases). This CDR3 spans 14 amino acids. Germline CDR1 reads SNHLY; CDR2 reads FYNNEI. Trimming removed 3 bases from V and 1 base from J, with 9 bases in between. DNA of the CDR3: TGTGCCAGCAGTGAGGAAGCGGTCCAAGAGACCCAGTACTTC. This gives the protein CASSEEAVQETQYF.

This clonotype was observed at least ten times. CDR3 sequence reads: CASSQVGGRVNANTGELFF. The CDR3 DNA is TGTGCCAGCAGCCAAGTGGGAGGCAGGGTAAACGCGAACACCGGGGAGCTGTTTTTT. The rearrangement links TRBV14 to TRBJ2-2; D might be TRBD2 (6 bases). V dropped 1 base and J dropped 0 bases, with 18 bases sitting between them. The CDR3 has 19 residues. The germline V gene has CDR1 SGHDN and CDR2 FVKESK.

Turning to this clonotype: Relative to the germline gene, one junction end is altered; a read error may explain this. The chain is built from TRBV2 and TRBJ2-7; a weak D match, TRBD2 (5 bases). The CDR3 is made up of 14 amino acids. From germline, CDR1 is SNHLY and CDR2 FYNNEI. The DNA of the CDR3 is TGTGCCAGCACCGGGATTTCAGGCTCCTACGAGCAGCACTTC. As protein: CASTGISGSYEQHF.

V gene TRBV2 combines with J gene TRBJ1-1, with 7 bases fitting TRBD1. Trimming at V came to 8 bases and at J to 4 bases, leaving 7 bases not matched to a gene. The CDR3 spans 13 residues. In germline, CDR1 is SNHLY, CDR2 FYNNEI. CDR3 DNA sequence: TGTGCCAGCGTGGGGACAGCATCCACTGAAGCTTTCTTT. This encodes CASVGTASTEAFF.

The chain recombines TRBV7-9 with TRBJ2-7; unclear D gene. The germline V gene encodes CDR1 SEHNR and CDR2 FQNEAQ (reference sequence). Trimming left V 0 bases short and J 2 bases short, with 11 bases between. There are 15 residues in the CDR3. CDR3: CASSLAEAPAYEQYF. CDR3 sequence (DNA): TGTGCCAGCAGCTTAGCAGAAGCCCCGGCCTACGAGCAGTACTTC.

This chain uses TRBV7-2 with TRBJ2-7; 7 nucleotides match TRBD2. This CDR3 comprises 14 residues. V was clipped by 2 bases and J by 2 bases; unmatched bases: 3. The germline V gene has CDR1 SGHTA and CDR2 FQGNSA. The CDR3 sequence is CASSLFRGAYEQYF. CDR3 DNA sequence: TGTGCCAGCAGCTTATTCCGGGGGGCCTACGAGCAGTACTTC. The whole variable domain, remainder taken from reference TRBV7-2 and TRBJ2-7, is GAGVSQSPSNKVTEKGKDVELRCDPISGHTALYWYRQSLGQGLEFLIYFQGNSAPDKSGLPSDRFSAERTGGSVSTLTIQRTQQEDSAVYLCASSLFRGAYEQYFGPGTRLTVT.

The V call is TRBV2, the J call TRBJ1-6, with a weak D call TRBD1 (5 bases). The germline gives CDR1 SNHLY, CDR2 FYNNEI. The CDR3 consists of 15 residues. CDR3 bases: TGTGCTACCCGGGCCCTAGGGACTTTGGATTCACCCCTCCACTTT. Encoded protein: CATRALGTLDSPLHF.

The V gene is TRBV2, the J gene TRBJ2-2; D not certain. CDR3 length equals 14 residues. V lost 6 bases, J lost 2 bases, and 10 bases lay in between. Germline V gives CDR1 SNHLY, CDR2 FYNNEI. The CDR3 loop is CASRRPDNTGELFF. CDR3 nucleotides: TGTGCCAGCAGGAGGCCCGATAACACCGGGGAGCTGTTTTTT.

V gene TRBV19 combines with J gene TRBJ1-6, with 10 bases that match TRBD1. The trim removed 3 bases at V and 14 bases at J, leaving 10 bases unmatched. CDR1 is LNHDA, CDR2 SQIVND, per germline (reference sequence). The CDR3 is 15 residues long. The CDR3 sequence is CASSILGTGVPALHF. CDR3 nucleotide sequence: TGTGCCAGTAGTATTCTCGGGACAGGGGTCCCCGCCCTCCACTTT.

V is TRBV24-1 and J is TRBJ2-1, with D maybe TRBD2 (7 bases). CDR1 is KGHDR, CDR2 SFDVKD, per germline. V shed 5 bases and J shed 10 bases, with 11 bases lying between them. This CDR3 spans 12 amino acids. The CDR3 sequence is CATSGGGGEQFF. The CDR3 nucleotides read TGTGCCACCAGTGGGGGGGGCGGCGAGCAGTTCTTC.

This clonotype was seen ten or more times. The chain joins TRBV20-1 to TRBJ1-4; D gene ambiguous. Trimming took 3 bases from V and 12 from J, leaving 26 bases between them. The CDR3 runs 16 residues. CDR1 DFQATT and CDR2 SNEGSKA come from the germline V gene (reference sequence). DNA of the CDR3: TGCAGTGCTAGTGTAACAGATTCCCCTGGGTGGCCCCAACTGTTTTTT. It codes for CSASVTDSPGWPQLFF.

The rearrangement uses TRBV2 and TRBJ1-6; unclear D gene. Trimming cost V 2 bases and J 10 bases, with 9 bases left between them. CDR1 is SNHLY and CDR2 is FYNNEI in the germline V gene. CDR3 size: 13 residues. The DNA of the CDR3 is TGTGCCAGCAGTGAACAGGTTGGCTCACCCCTCCACTTT. It codes for CASSEQVGSPLHF.

The V and J genes are TRBV29-1 and TRBJ2-7; D is ambiguous. The germline CDR1 and CDR2 sequences are SQVTM and ANQGSEA. This CDR3 spans 11 amino acids. Trimming removed 8 bases at V and 4 bases at J, with 12 bases between. This CDR3 reads CSLTDGYEQYF. The CDR3, as DNA: TGCAGCCTCACGGACGGGTACGAGCAGTACTTC.

Ten or more counts support this clonotype. The chain couples TRBV2 to TRBJ2-7; no clear D gene. Looked up from germline, CDR1 is SNHLY and CDR2 is FYNNEI. There are 14 residues in the CDR3. The V end was cut by 0 bases, the J end by 2 bases, with 8 bases between. The CDR3 sequence: CASSEAGMPYEQYF. CDR3 nucleotide sequence: TGTGCCAGCAGTGAAGCAGGGATGCCCTACGAGCAGTACTTC.

This chain connects TRBV2 to TRBJ2-7; D gene uncertain. V was clipped by 7 bases and J by 0 bases, with 10 bases between them. The CDR3 runs to 13 residues. Per the germline V gene, CDR1 is SNHLY and CDR2 is FYNNEI. CDR3: CASTDTLSYEQYF. CDR3 sequence (DNA): TGTGCCAGCACCGACACTCTCTCCTACGAGCAGTACTTC. Combining the CDR3 with reference TRBV2 and TRBJ2-7 gives the whole variable domain EPEVTQTPSHQVTQMGQEVILRCVPISNHLYFYWYRQILGQKVEFLVSFYNNEISEKSEIFDDQFSVERPDGSNFTLKIRSTKLEDSAMYFCASTDTLSYEQYFGPGTRLTVT.

This sequence joins TRBV15 and TRBJ2-7, with D possibly matching TRBD2 (6 bases). There are 17 residues in the CDR3. Germline V gives CDR1 LNHNV, CDR2 YYDKDF (reference sequence). Trimming removed 5 bases from V and 1 base from J, with 21 bases in between. CDR3 sequence: CATSGAGTFPDSYEQYF. The CDR3 bases are TGTGCCACCAGCGGCGCCGGGACTTTCCCAGATTCCTACGAGCAGTACTTC.

The chain uses TRBV5-1 and TRBJ1-3; tentative D call: TRBD1 (5 bases). V was clipped by 3 bases and J by 3 bases, with 16 bases between them. Germline assignment: CDR1 SGHRS and CDR2 YFSETQ. The CDR3 sequence is 16 residues long. CDR3 sequence reads: CASSSSRGDGGNTIYF. The CDR3 bases are TGCGCCAGCAGCTCGAGTCGTGGGGACGGTGGAAACACCATATATTTT.